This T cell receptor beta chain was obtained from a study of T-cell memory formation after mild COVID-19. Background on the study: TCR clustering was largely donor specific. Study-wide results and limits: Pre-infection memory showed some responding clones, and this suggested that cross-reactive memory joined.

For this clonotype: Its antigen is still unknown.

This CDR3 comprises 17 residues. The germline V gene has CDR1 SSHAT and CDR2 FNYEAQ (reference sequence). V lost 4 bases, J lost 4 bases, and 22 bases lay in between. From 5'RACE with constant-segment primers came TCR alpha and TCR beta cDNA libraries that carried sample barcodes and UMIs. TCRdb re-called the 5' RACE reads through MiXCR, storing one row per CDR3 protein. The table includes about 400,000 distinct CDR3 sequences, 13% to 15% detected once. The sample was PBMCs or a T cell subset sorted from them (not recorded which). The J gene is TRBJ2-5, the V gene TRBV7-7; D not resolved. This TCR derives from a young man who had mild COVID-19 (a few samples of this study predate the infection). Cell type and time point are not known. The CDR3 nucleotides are TGTGCCAGCAGCTCCGAAAACACGGGTCCTAAGGGAGAGACCCAGTACTTC. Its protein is CASSSENTGPKGETQYF.